This T cell receptor beta chain was retrieved from a study of regulatory T cells in long-lasting Graves disease. Study-wide points: Tissue studied was limited to peripheral blood, excluding thyroid tissue.

This clonotype was picked up many times. Its cognate antigen is unknown. The time point was: newly diagnosed GD, antithyroid drugs for less than 3 months. Scientists built the TCR library using RNA that was extracted from PBMCs. V shed 5 bases and J 5 bases; nucleotides not matched to a gene: 9. The V gene's germline CDR1 is MDHEN and CDR2 SYDVKM. This CDR3 spans 16 amino acids. Combining iRepertoire HTBI primers with Arm-PCR of CDR3 regions, the authors built TCR beta libraries. Original analysis: Identification yielded some 60 TRBV and 13 to 15 TRBJ segments across samples. MiXCR, applied by TCRdb to the multiplex PCR reads, yields one record per CDR3 protein. TCRdb, not the authors, supplied the V and J calls. The sample comprises 450,000 to 500,000 distinct CDR3 sequences, about a sixth of which are singletons, and less than 15% rests with the top ten. Separately, the same data were catalogued under a study of T cells in Graves' hyperthyroidism and ophthalmopathy.

This material consisted of peripheral blood mononuclear cells (PBMCs), taken at new diagnosis, from a patient treated with antithyroid drugs. This chain joins TRBV28 and TRBJ2-7; 13 bases agree with TRBD2. This receptor was identified in a middle-aged man with Graves disease. CDR3 in DNA: TGTGCCAGCAGTGCCCGGACTAGCGGGAGTGTCAACGAGCAGTACTTC. Its translation: CASSARTSGSVNEQYF. Drawing the rest from reference TRBV28 and TRBJ2-7, the complete variable domain is DVKVTQSSRYLVKRTGEKVFLECVQDMDHENMFWYRQDPGLGLRLIYFSYDVKMKEKGDIPEGYSVSREKKERFSLILESASTNQTSMYLCASSARTSGSVNEQYFGPGTRLTVT.